This T cell receptor (beta chain) emerged from a study of blood T cell repertoires in COVID-19. How the authors handled the data: Reference gene primers were amplified, and this amplification served to estimate nucleated cell counts. Produced via immunoSEQ multiplex PCR; TCRdb's table is partial and in-frame only. V and J calls and clone size are copied from that table; D and trimming were computed from the DNA. The table shows tens of thousands of clones, with 85% occurring only once. Trimming stripped 5 bases from V and 9 bases from J, with 14 bases between. Germline V gene sequence: CDR1 LNHDA, CDR2 SQIVND (reference sequence). This CDR3 comprises 13 residues.

The V and J genes are TRBV19 and TRBJ2-1; D gene ambiguous. This receptor was obtained from a human donor in a cohort sampled during active COVID-19. The specimen sequenced was peripheral blood. CDR3 amino acids: CASSSGSAAEQFF. The CDR3 DNA is TGTGCCAGTAGTTCCGGGTCGGCGGCTGAGCAGTTCTTC.